Following are 6 T cell receptor beta chains from one sample sequenced in a study of CXCR3-negative and CXCR3-positive naive CD8 T cells. Study-wide points: TRB CDR3 hydrophobicity was greater in CXCR3-positive naive cells than in CXCR3-negative naive cells.

5' RACE with UMI labels generated the TRB cDNA libraries. From its re-call of the 5' RACE reads, TCRdb lists each CDR3 protein once, without DNA. Its clone listing holds around 160,000 distinct CDR3 sequences. The antigens these receptors bind are not known. Sample: naive CXCR3+ CD8+ T cells from blood. Subset given: CD45RO-CCR7+CD27+CD95- naive CD8+ T cells expressing CXCR3 (TNR3+). These receptors were obtained from a human donor in good health. Some clones in this sample may be carry-over from other donors' samples.

The chain joins TRBV7-9 to TRBJ2-5; TCRdb returns TRBD2, unconfirmable since there is no DNA. The CDR3 is 15 residues long. CDR1 and CDR2 from the germline V gene are SEHNR and FQNEAQ (reference sequence). CDR3 sequence reads: CASSPPSLGWETQYF.

This chain links TRBV19 with TRBJ1-1; as DNA is missing, the TRBD1 call by TCRdb cannot be tested. CDR3 length: 13 residues. Germline assignment: CDR1 LNHDA and CDR2 SQIVND (reference sequence). CDR3: CASSIGGGTEAFF.

The V and J genes are TRBV7-9 and TRBJ2-5; there is no DNA to check the TCRdb D call of TRBD1. Germline V gene lookup returns CDR1 SEHNR and CDR2 FQNEAQ (reference sequence). The CDR3 runs 17 residues. This chain's CDR3 is CASSSAEPRPYQETQYF.

The rearrangement links TRBV3-1 to TRBJ2-3; TCRdb names TRBD1, which stays unverified in the absence of DNA. The CDR3 runs to 17 residues. Germline-derived CDR1 and CDR2 are LGHDT and YNNKEL (reference sequence). CDR3 in amino acids: CASSQGPQGTWTDTQYF.

The chain has TRBV29-1 and TRBJ2-7. The V gene's germline CDR1 is SQVTM and CDR2 ANQGSEA. The CDR3 contains 14 residues. CDR3 sequence reads: CSVMNSTLSYEQYF.

The gene calls are TRBV20-1 and TRBJ2-7; without DNA, the TCRdb call of TRBD2 cannot be checked. The CDR3 length is 16 residues. Germline CDR1 and CDR2: DFQATT and SNEGSKA (reference sequence). The CDR3 reads CSARDQEAGENYEQYF.